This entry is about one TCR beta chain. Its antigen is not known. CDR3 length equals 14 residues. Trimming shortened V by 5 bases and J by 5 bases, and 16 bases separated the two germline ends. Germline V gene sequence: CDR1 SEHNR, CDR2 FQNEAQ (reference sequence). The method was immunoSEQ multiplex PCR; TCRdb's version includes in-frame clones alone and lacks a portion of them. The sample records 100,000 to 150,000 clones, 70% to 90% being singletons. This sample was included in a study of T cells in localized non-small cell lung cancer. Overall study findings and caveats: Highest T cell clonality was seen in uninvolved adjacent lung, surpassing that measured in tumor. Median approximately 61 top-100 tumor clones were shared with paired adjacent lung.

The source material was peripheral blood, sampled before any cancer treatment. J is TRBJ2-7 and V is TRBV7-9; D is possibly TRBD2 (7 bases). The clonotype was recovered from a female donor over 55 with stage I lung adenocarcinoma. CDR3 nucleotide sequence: TGTGCCAGCAGCCCACGAGGGGGGGCGGACGAGCAGTACTTC. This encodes CASSPRGGADEQYF.